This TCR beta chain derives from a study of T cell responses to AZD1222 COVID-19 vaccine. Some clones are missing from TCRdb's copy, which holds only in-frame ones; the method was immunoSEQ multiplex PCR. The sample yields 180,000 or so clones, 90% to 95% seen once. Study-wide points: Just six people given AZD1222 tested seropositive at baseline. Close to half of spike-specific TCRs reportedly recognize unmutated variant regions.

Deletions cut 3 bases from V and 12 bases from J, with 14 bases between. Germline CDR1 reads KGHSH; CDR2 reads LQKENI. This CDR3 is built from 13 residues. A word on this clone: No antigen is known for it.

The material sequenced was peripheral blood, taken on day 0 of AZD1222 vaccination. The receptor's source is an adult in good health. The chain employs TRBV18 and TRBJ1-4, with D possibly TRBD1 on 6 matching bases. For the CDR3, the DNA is TGTGCCAGCTCACCGTCGGGGGCCGCGGAACTGTTTTTT. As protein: CASSPSGAAELFF.